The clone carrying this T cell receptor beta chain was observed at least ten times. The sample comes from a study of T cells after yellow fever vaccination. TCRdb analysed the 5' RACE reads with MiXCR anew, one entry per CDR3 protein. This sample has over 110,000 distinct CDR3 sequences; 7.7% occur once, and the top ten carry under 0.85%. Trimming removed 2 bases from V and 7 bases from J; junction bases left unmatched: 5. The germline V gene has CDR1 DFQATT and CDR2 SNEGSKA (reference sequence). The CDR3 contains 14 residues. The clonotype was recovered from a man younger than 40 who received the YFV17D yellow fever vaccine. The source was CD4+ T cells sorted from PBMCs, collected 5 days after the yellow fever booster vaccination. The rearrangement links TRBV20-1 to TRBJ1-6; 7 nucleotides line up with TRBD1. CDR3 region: CSARKTGSNSPLHF. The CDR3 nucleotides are TGCAGTGCTAGAAAGACAGGGTCCAATTCACCCCTCCACTTT.